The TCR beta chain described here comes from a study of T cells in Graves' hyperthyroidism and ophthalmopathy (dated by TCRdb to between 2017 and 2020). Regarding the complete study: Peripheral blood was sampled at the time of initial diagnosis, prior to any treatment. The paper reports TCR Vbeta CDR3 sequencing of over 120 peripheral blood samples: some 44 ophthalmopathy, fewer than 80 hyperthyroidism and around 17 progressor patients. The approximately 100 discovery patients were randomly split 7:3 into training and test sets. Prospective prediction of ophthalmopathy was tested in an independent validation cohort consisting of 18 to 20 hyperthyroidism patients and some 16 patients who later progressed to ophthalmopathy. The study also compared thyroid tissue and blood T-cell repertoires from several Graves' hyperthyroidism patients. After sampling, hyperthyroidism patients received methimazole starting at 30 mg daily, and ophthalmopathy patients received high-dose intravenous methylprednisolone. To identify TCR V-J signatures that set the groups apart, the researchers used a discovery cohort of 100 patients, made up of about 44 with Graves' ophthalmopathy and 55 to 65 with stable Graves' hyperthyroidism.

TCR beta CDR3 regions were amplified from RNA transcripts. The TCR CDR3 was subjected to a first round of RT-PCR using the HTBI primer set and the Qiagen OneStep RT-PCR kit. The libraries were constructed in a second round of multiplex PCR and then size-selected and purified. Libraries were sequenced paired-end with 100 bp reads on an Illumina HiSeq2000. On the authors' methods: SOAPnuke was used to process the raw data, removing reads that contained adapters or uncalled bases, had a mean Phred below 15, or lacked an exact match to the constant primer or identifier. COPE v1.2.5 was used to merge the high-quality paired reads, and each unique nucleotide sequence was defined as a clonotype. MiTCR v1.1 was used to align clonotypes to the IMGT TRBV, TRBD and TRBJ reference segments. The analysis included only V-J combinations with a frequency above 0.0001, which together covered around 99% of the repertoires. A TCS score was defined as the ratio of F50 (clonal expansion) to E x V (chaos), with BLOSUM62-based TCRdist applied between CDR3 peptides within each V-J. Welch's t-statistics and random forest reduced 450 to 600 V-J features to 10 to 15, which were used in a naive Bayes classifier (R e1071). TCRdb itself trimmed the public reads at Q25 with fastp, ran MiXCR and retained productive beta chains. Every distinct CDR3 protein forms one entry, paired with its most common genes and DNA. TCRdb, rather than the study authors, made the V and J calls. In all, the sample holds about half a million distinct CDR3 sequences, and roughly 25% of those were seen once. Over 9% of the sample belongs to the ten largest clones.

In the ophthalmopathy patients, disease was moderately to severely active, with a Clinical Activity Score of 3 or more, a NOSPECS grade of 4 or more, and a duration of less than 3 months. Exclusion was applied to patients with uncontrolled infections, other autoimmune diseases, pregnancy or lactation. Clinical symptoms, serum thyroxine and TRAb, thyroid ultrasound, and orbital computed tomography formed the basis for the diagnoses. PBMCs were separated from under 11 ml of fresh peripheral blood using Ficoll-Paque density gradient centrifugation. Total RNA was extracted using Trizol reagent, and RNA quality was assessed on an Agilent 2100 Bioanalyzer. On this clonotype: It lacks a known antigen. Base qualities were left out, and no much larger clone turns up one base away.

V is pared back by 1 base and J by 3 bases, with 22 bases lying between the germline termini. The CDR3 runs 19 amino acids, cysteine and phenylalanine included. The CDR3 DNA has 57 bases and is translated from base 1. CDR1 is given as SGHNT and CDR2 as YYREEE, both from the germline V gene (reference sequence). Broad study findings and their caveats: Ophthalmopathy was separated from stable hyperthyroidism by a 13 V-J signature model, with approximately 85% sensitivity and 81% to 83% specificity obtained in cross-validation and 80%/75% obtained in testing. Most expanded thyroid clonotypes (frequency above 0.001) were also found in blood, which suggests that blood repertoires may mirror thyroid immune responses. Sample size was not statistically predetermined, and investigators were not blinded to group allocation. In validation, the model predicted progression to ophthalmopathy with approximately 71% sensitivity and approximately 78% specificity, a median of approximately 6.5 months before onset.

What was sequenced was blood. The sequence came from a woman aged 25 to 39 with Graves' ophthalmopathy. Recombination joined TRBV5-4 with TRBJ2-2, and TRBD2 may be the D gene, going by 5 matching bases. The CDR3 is CASSLQREFYFEYTGELFF. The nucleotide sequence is TGTGCCAGCAGCTTGCAGAGGGAGTTTTATTTCGAGTACACCGGGGAGCTGTTTTTT.